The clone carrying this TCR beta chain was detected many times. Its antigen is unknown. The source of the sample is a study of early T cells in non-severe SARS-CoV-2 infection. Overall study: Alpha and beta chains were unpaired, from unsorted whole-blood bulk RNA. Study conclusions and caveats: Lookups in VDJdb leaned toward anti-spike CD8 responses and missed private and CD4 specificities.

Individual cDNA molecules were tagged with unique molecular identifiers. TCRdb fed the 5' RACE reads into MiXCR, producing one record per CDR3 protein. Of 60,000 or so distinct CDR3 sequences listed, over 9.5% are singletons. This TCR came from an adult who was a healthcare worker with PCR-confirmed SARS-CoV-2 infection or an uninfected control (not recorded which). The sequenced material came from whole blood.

CDR3 sequence: CASSLVIGTYNYGYTF. DNA for the CDR3: TGTGCCAGCAGCTTAGTGATCGGGACTTACAACTATGGCTACACCTTC. The rearrangement links TRBV7-9 to TRBJ1-2, with D possibly TRBD1 on 5 matching bases. V was clipped by 1 base and J by 2 bases, with 14 bases between them. The CDR3 covers 16 residues. CDR1 is SEHNR, CDR2 FQNEAQ, per germline (reference sequence).